This T cell receptor beta chain appears in the sequencing data of a study of T-cell reconstitution after alpha-beta-depleted transplantation in children. Study-level findings and limits: The authors attributed T-cell counts and diversity one year after transplant mostly to newly produced T cells. It was surviving recipient T cells and thymic progenitors that gave some patients high TCRbeta diversity at day 60.

V was pared by 8 bases and J by 0 bases, with 9 bases between. Germline V lookup: CDR1 MDHEN, CDR2 SYDVKM. The CDR3 runs to 13 residues. The TCRbeta library was prepared with unique molecular identifiers. TCRdb called the PCR reads again in MiXCR, with one record for every CDR3 protein. The data show 580,000 or so distinct CDR3 sequences, 23% seen once. As concerns this clonotype: The antigen is undetermined.

The clonotype comes from a boy under three years old who had a stem cell transplant for acute myeloid leukemia, so the T cells may come from the graft donor. Sequenced material: PBMCs, mostly from graft donor cells, taken 360 days after TCRalphabeta/CD19-depleted stem cell transplant. This chain connects TRBV28 to TRBJ2-3, with D hard to call. The CDR3 is CASVGWSTDTQYF. CDR3 coding DNA: TGTGCCAGCGTCGGCTGGAGCACAGATACGCAGTATTTT.